This TCR beta chain was captured by sequencing in a study of graft-versus-host responses after intestinal transplantation. For the study at large: In this cohort, recipients had multivisceral, liver-intestinal, or isolated intestinal transplants. Anti-thymocyte globulin induction, then tacrolimus and steroids for about three years, went to all recipients.

This table comes from immunoSEQ multiplex PCR, and its TCRdb copy is limited to in-frame clones, with some not included. This sample has 70,000 to 95,000 clones, with over 80% found just once. Points from the study as a whole: Detection of GvH clones occurred in recipient marrow, and some had their first appearance in ileum or blood. Graft-donor T cell macrochimerism in patients accompanied high graft-versus-host to host-versus-graft clonal ratios in allografts.

A remark on this clone: Its antigen is unidentified.

Specimen: unstimulated CD8+ T cells sorted from spleen or lymph node cells, collected before transplant. This TCR derives from a human donor who was the organ donor for an intestinal transplant.

CDR3 amino acids: CASSWGGPYNEQFF. The CDR3 DNA follows: TGTGCCAGTAGTTGGGGGGGGCCCTACAATGAGCAGTTCTTC. The V gene is TRBV19, the J gene TRBJ2-1; the D gene is possibly TRBD2 (7 bases). Germline CDR1 LNHDA, CDR2 SQIVND (reference sequence). The CDR3 runs 14 residues. The V end was cut by 5 bases, the J end by 2 bases, with 10 bases between.